These T cell receptor beta chains were read from a single sample in a study of blood T cell repertoires in COVID-19. Repertoires were generated with immunoSEQ multiplex PCR, while TCRdb's copy carries only in-frame clones and drops some. The sample contains under 250,000 clones, about 82% of which appear only once. The specimen sequenced was peripheral blood. The receptors were sampled from a man at least 80 years old with acute or convalescent COVID-19. Each CDR3 is given with its conserved first and last residue. The D gene is left open where the match is weak. Clone size is given for some rows only: seen once, a few or many times, or a class if the clone is expanded.

clone_size: -
d_call: -
v_call: TRBV6-5
j_call: TRBJ2-1
cdr3_aa: CASGSTQVNEQFF
cdr3_nt: TGTGCCAGCGGCTCTACGCAGGTCAATGAGCAGTTCTTC

clone_size: -
d_call: TRBD2
v_call: TRBV19
j_call: TRBJ2-7
cdr3_aa: CASAGLAAEQYF
cdr3_nt: TGTGCCAGTGCAGGACTAGCGGCCGAGCAGTACTTC

clone_size: -
d_call: -
v_call: TRBV28
j_call: TRBJ1-5
cdr3_aa: CASSSRVPNQPQHF
cdr3_nt: TGTGCCAGCAGCTCCCGCGTCCCAAATCAGCCCCAGCATTTT

clone_size: once
d_call: TRBD2
v_call: TRBV9
j_call: TRBJ2-3
cdr3_aa: CASSVVGLATDTQYF
cdr3_nt: TGTGCCAGCAGCGTAGTCGGACTAGCCACAGATACGCAGTATTTT

clone_size: -
d_call: -
v_call: TRBV28
j_call: TRBJ1-5
cdr3_aa: CALGGVNQPQHF
cdr3_nt: TGTGCCTTAGGCGGGGTTAATCAGCCCCAGCATTTT

clone_size: -
d_call: TRBD1
v_call: TRBV7-9
j_call: TRBJ1-6
cdr3_aa: CASTSRGQAYNSPLHF
cdr3_nt: TGTGCCAGCACCTCCAGGGGACAGGCGTATAATTCACCCCTCCACTTT

clone_size: -
d_call: -
v_call: TRBV28
j_call: TRBJ1-5
cdr3_aa: CASSSPGTPSNQPQHF
cdr3_nt: TGTGCCAGCAGTTCGCCCGGGACACCTAGCAATCAGCCCCAGCATTTT

clone_size: -
d_call: -
v_call: TRBV5-4
j_call: TRBJ1-1
cdr3_aa: CASRVVGGAHAFF
cdr3_nt: TGTGCCAGCAGGGTAGTCGGGGGGGCCCACGCTTTCTTT

clone_size: once
d_call: -
v_call: TRBV18
j_call: TRBJ2-3
cdr3_aa: CASSPTGPSTDTQYF
cdr3_nt: TGTGCCAGCTCACCAACCGGTCCTAGCACAGATACGCAGTATTTT

clone_size: once
d_call: -
v_call: TRBV9
j_call: TRBJ2-1
cdr3_aa: CASSSAAGLNSYNEQFF
cdr3_nt: TGTGCCAGCAGCAGTGCGGCAGGGCTAAATTCTTACAATGAGCAGTTCTTC

clone_size: -
d_call: TRBD2
v_call: TRBV4-1
j_call: TRBJ2-6
cdr3_aa: CASSQEGGSGYGGANVLTF
cdr3_nt: TGCGCCAGCAGCCAAGAGGGAGGGAGTGGTTACGGTGGGGCCAACGTCCTGACTTTC

clone_size: -
d_call: TRBD1
v_call: TRBV5-1
j_call: TRBJ2-5
cdr3_aa: CASSAGTGGQETQYF
cdr3_nt: TGCGCCAGCAGCGCCGGGACAGGCGGCCAAGAGACCCAGTACTTC

clone_size: -
d_call: -
v_call: TRBV5-4
j_call: TRBJ2-7
cdr3_aa: CASSLSSSVYEQYF
cdr3_nt: TGTGCCAGCAGCCTTTCCTCAAGCGTTTACGAGCAGTACTTC

clone_size: -
d_call: TRBD1
v_call: TRBV18
j_call: TRBJ1-1
cdr3_aa: CASSRYRDRDMNTEAFF
cdr3_nt: TGTGCCAGCTCACGTTACCGGGACAGGGATATGAACACTGAAGCTTTCTTT

clone_size: -
d_call: TRBD2
v_call: TRBV5-4
j_call: TRBJ2-2
cdr3_aa: CASSSYGTSGANTGELFF
cdr3_nt: TGTGCCAGCAGCTCTTACGGGACTAGCGGGGCGAACACCGGGGAGCTGTTTTTT

clone_size: few
d_call: -
v_call: TRBV6-2/TRBV6-3
j_call: TRBJ2-4
cdr3_aa: CASSYSEQNIQYF
cdr3_nt: TGTGCCAGCAGTTACTCGGAGCAAAACATTCAGTACTTC

clone_size: -
d_call: -
v_call: TRBV9
j_call: TRBJ2-5
cdr3_aa: CASSAARGQETQYF
cdr3_nt: TGTGCCAGCAGCGCTGCGAGGGGGCAAGAGACCCAGTACTTC

clone_size: -
d_call: TRBD1
v_call: TRBV5-1
j_call: TRBJ2-7
cdr3_aa: CASSPMGQGSDEQYF
cdr3_nt: TGCGCCAGCAGCCCCATGGGACAGGGCTCGGACGAGCAGTACTTC

clone_size: -
d_call: -
v_call: TRBV7-2
j_call: TRBJ1-6
cdr3_aa: CASSLFPGSYNSPLHF
cdr3_nt: TGTGCCAGCAGCTTATTTCCGGGGTCCTATAATTCACCCCTCCACTTT

clone_size: -
d_call: -
v_call: TRBV6-5
j_call: TRBJ1-1
cdr3_aa: CASSSHLNTEAFF
cdr3_nt: TGTGCCAGCAGCTCACATTTGAACACTGAAGCTTTCTTT

clone_size: -
d_call: -
v_call: TRBV7-6
j_call: TRBJ2-4
cdr3_aa: CASSPELAKNIQYF
cdr3_nt: TGTGCCAGCAGTCCCGAGCTAGCCAAAAACATTCAGTACTTC

clone_size: -
d_call: TRBD1
v_call: TRBV10-3
j_call: TRBJ1-1
cdr3_aa: CAISESERGLNTEAFF
cdr3_nt: TGTGCCATCAGTGAGTCGGAAAGGGGGCTAAACACTGAAGCTTTCTTT

clone_size: -
d_call: -
v_call: TRBV19
j_call: TRBJ2-5
cdr3_aa: CASRQGGETQYF
cdr3_nt: TGTGCCAGTAGACAGGGAGGGGAGACCCAGTACTTC

clone_size: -
d_call: -
v_call: TRBV20-1
j_call: TRBJ1-2
cdr3_aa: CSAPQALGYTF
cdr3_nt: TGCAGTGCCCCCCAGGCACTGGGCTACACCTTC

clone_size: -
d_call: -
v_call: TRBV18
j_call: TRBJ1-3
cdr3_aa: CASSPQGSGNTIYF
cdr3_nt: TGTGCCAGCTCACCTCAGGGCAGTGGAAACACCATATATTTT

clone_size: -
d_call: TRBD1
v_call: TRBV7-6
j_call: TRBJ2-6
cdr3_aa: CASSTTSGTGVGSGANVLTF
cdr3_nt: TGTGCCAGCAGCACCACCTCCGGGACAGGGGTAGGCTCTGGGGCCAACGTCCTGACTTTC

clone_size: -
d_call: -
v_call: TRBV12-3/TRBV12-4
j_call: TRBJ2-5
cdr3_aa: CATARGETQYF
cdr3_nt: TGTGCCACCGCAAGAGGGGAGACCCAGTACTTC

clone_size: -
d_call: TRBD1
v_call: TRBV3-1/TRBV3-2
j_call: TRBJ1-2
cdr3_aa: CASSQEFILDRPSNYGYTF
cdr3_nt: TGTGCCAGCAGCCAGGAATTCATCCTGGACAGGCCCTCTAACTATGGCTACACCTTC